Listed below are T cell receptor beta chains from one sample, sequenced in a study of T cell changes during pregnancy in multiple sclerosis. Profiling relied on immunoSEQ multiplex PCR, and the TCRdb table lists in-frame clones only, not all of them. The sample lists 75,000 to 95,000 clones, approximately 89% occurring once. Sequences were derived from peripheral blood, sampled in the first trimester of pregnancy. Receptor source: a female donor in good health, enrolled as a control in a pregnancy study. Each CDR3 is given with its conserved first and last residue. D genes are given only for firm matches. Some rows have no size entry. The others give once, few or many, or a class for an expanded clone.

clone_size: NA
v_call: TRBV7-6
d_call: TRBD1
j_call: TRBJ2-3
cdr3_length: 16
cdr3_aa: CASSLVTGTGRDTQYF
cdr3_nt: TGTGCCAGCAGCTTAGTAACCGGGACAGGGAGGGATACGCAGTATTTT

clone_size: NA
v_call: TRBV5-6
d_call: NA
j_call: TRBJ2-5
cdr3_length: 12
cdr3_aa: CASSRVSGTQYF
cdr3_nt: TGTGCCAGCAGCAGAGTTAGCGGGACCCAGTACTTC

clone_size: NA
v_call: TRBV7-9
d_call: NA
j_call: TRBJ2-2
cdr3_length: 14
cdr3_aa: CASSLVKLTGELFF
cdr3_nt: TGTGCCAGCAGCTTAGTAAAGCTCACCGGGGAGCTGTTTTTT

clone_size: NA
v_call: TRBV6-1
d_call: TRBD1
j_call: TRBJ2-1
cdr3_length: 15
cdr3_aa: CASSEPRQGVNEQFF
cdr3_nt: TGTGCCAGCAGTGAACCGCGACAGGGTGTCAATGAGCAGTTCTTC

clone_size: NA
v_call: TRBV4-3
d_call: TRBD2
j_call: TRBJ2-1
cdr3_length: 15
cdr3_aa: CASSQPRGGWNEQFF
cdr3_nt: TGCGCCAGCAGCCAACCGCGGGGGGGTTGGAATGAGCAGTTCTTC

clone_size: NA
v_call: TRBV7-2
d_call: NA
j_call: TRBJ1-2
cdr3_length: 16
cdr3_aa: CASSAQTGASNYGYTF
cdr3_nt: TGTGCCAGCAGCGCCCAAACAGGCGCCAGCAACTATGGCTACACCTTC

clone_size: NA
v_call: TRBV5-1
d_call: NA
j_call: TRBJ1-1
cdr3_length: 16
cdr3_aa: CASSLAFRGKNTEAFF
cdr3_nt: TGCGCCAGCAGCTTGGCATTCAGGGGCAAGAACACTGAAGCTTTCTTT

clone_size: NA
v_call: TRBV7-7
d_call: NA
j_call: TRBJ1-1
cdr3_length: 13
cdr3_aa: CASSLQGGTEAFF
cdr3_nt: TGTGCTAGCAGCTTACAAGGGGGAACTGAAGCTTTCTTT

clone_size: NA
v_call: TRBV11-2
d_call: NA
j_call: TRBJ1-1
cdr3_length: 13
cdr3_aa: CASSPGEGQGAFF
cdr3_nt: TGTGCCAGCAGCCCTGGGGAGGGGCAAGGAGCTTTCTTT

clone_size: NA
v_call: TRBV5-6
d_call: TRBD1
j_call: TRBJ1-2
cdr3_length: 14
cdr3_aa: CASQTGDLNYGYTF
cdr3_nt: TGTGCCAGCCAGACAGGGGATTTGAACTATGGCTACACCTTC

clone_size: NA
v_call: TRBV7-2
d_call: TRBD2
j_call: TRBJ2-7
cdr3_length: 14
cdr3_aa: CASSLGGGSYEQYF
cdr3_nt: TGTGCCAGCAGCTTAGGCGGGGGAAGCTACGAGCAGTACTTC

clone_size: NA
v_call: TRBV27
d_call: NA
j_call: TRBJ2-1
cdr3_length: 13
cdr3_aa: CASSFGGRGEQFF
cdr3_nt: TGTGCCAGCAGTTTCGGGGGTCGGGGTGAGCAGTTCTTC

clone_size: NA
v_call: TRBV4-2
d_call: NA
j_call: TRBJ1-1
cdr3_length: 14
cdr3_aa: CASSPREGSTEAFF
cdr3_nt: TGTGCCAGCAGCCCGAGGGAGGGGTCCACTGAAGCTTTCTTT

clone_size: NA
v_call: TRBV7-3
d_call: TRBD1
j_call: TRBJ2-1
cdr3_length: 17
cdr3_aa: CASSLSGTGGRYNEQFF
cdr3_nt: TGTGCCAGCAGCTTAAGCGGGACAGGGGGCCGTTACAATGAGCAGTTCTTC

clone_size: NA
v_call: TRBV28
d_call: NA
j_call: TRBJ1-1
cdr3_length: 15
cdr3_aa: CASSTYRVTSTEAFF
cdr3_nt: TGTGCCAGCAGTACCTACAGGGTGACGAGCACTGAAGCTTTCTTT

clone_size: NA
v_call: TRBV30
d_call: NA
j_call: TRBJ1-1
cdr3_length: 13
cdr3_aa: CAWSTGGATEAFF
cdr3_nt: TGTGCCTGGTCTACCGGGGGGGCGACTGAAGCTTTCTTT

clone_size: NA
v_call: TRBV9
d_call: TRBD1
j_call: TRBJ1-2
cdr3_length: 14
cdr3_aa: CASSPPGQGSGYTF
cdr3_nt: TGTGCCAGCAGCCCTCCGGGACAGGGTAGTGGCTACACCTTC

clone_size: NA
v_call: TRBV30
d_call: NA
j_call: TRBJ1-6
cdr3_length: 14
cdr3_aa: CAWSEDSLNSPLHF
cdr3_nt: TGTGCCTGGAGTGAAGACAGCCTTAATTCACCCCTCCACTTT

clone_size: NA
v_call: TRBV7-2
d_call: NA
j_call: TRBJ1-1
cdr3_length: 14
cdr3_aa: CASRLQSQQGEAFF
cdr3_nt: TGTGCCAGCAGACTACAAAGTCAACAGGGAGAAGCTTTCTTT

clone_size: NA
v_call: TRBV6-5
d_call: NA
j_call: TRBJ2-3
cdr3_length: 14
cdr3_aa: CASSSEVWTDTQYF
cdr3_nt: TGTGCCAGCAGTTCGGAGGTTTGGACAGATACGCAGTATTTT

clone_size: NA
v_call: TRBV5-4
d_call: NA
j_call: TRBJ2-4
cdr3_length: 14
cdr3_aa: CASSSDKAKNIQYF
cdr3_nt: TGTGCCAGCAGCTCGGACAAGGCCAAAAACATTCAGTACTTC

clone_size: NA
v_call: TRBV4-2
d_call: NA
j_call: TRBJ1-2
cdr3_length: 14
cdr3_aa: CASSQGRSGESYTF
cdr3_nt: TGTGCCAGCAGCCAAGGACGGTCAGGGGAAAGCTACACCTTC

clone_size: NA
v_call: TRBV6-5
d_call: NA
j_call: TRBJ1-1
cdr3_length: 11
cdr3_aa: CASTRGTEAFF
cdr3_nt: TGTGCCAGCACGCGGGGCACTGAAGCTTTCTTT

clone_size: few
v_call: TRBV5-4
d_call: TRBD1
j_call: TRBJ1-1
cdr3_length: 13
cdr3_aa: CALAEGAHTEAFF
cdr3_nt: TGTGCCCTAGCTGAGGGGGCGCACACTGAAGCTTTCTTT

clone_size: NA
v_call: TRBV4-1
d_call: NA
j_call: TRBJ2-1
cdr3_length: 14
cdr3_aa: CASSVTGTRNEQFF
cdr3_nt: TGCGCCAGCAGCGTCACCGGGACTCGAAATGAGCAGTTCTTC

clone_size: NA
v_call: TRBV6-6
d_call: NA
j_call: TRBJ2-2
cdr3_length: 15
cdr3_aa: CASSSWTPSTGELFF
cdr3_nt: TGTGCCAGCAGTTCCTGGACACCATCCACCGGGGAGCTGTTTTTT

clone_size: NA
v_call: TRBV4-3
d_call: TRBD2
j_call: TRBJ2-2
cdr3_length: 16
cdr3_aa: CASSQDRGGNTGELFF
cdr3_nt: TGCGCCAGCAGCCAAGATCGGGGGGGCAACACCGGGGAGCTGTTTTTT